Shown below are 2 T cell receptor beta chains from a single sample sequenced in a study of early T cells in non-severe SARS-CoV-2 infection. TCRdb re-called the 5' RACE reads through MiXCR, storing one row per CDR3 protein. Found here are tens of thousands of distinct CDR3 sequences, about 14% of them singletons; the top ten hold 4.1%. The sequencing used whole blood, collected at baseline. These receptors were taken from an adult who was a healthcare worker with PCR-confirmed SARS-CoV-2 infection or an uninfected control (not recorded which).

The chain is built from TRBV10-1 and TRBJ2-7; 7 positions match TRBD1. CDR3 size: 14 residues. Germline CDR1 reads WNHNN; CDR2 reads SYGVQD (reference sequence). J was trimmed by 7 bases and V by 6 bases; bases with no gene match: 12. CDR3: CASSGWTGGREQYF. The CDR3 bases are TGCGCCAGCAGCGGCTGGACAGGAGGAAGGGAGCAGTACTTC.

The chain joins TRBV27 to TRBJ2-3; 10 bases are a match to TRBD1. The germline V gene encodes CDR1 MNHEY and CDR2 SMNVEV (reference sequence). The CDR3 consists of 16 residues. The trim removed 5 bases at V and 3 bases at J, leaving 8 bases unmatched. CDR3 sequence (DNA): TGTGCCAGCAGTAGGGGGGGACAGGGGAAAACAGATACGCAGTATTTT. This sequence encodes CASSRGGQGKTDTQYF.